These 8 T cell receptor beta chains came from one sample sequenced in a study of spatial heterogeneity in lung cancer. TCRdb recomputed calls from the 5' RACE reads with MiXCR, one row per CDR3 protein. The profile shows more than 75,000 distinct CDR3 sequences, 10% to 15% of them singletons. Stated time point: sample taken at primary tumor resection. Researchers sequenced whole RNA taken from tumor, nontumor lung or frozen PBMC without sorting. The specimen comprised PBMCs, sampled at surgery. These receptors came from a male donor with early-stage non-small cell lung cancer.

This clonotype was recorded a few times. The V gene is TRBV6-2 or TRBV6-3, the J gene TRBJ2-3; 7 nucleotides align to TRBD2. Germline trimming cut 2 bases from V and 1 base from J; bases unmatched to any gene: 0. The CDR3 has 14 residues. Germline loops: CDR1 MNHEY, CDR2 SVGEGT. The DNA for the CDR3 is TGTGCCAGCAGTTACCTAGCGGGCACAGATACGCAGTATTTT. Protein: CASSYLAGTDTQYF.

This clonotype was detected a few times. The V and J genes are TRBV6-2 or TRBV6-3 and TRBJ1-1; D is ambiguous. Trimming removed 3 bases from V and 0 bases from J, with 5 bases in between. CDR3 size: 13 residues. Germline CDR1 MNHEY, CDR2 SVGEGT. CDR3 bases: TGTGCCAGCAGTTATGGCATGAACACTGAAGCTTTCTTT. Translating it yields CASSYGMNTEAFF.

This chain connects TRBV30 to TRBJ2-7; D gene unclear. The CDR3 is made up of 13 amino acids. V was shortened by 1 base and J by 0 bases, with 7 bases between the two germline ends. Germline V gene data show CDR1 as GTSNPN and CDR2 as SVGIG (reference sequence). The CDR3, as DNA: TGTGCCTGGAGTGACCCGATCTCCTACGAGCAGTACTTC. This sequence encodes CAWSDPISYEQYF.

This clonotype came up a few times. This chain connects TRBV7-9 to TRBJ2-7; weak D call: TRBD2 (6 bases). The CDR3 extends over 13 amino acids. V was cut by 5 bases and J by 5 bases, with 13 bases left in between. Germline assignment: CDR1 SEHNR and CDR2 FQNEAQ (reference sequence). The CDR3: CASSRDWEDEQYF. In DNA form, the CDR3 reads TGTGCCAGCAGCCGGGACTGGGAAGACGAGCAGTACTTC.

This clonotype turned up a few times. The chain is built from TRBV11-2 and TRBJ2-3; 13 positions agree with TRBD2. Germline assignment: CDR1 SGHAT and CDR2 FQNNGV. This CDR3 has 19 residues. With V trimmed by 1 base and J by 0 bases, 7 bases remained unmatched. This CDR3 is CASSLARTSGGPSTDTQYF. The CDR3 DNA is TGTGCCAGCAGCTTAGCCAGGACTAGCGGGGGACCTAGCACAGATACGCAGTATTTT.

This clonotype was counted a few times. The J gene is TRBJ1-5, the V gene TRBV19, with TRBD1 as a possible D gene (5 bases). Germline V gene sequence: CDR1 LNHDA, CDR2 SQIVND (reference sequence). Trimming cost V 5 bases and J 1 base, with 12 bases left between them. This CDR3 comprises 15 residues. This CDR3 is CASSAREGSNQPQHF. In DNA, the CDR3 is TGTGCCAGTAGTGCCAGGGAGGGGAGCAATCAGCCCCAGCATTTT.

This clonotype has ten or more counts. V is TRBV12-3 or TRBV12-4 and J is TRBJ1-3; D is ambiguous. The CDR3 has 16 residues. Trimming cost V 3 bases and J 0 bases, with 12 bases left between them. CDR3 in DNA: TGTGCCAGCAGTTTGGCGGTAGGCTTCTCTGGAAACACCATATATTTT. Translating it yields CASSLAVGFSGNTIYF.

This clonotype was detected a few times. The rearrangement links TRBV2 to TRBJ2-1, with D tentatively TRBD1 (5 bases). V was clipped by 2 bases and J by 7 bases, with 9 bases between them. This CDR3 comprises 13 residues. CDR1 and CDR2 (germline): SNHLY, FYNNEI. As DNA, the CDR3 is TGTGCCAGCAGTGAAATCAGGGCAAATGAGCAGTTCTTC. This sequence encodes CASSEIRANEQFF.